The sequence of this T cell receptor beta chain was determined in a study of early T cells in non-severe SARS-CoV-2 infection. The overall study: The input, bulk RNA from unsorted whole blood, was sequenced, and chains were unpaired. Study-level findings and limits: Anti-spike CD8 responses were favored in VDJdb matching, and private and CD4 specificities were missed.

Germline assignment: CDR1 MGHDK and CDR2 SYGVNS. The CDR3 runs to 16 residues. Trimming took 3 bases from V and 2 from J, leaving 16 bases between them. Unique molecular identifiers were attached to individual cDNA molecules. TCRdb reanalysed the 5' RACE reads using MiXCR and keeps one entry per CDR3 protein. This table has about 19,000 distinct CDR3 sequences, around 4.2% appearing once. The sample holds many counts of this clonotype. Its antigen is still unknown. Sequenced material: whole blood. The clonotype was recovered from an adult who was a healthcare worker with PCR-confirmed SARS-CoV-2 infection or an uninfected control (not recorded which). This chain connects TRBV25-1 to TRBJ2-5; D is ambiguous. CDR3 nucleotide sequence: TGTGCCAGCAGTGATCTGAGGTTCGCGGTTCAAGAGACCCAGTACTTC. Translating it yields CASSDLRFAVQETQYF.